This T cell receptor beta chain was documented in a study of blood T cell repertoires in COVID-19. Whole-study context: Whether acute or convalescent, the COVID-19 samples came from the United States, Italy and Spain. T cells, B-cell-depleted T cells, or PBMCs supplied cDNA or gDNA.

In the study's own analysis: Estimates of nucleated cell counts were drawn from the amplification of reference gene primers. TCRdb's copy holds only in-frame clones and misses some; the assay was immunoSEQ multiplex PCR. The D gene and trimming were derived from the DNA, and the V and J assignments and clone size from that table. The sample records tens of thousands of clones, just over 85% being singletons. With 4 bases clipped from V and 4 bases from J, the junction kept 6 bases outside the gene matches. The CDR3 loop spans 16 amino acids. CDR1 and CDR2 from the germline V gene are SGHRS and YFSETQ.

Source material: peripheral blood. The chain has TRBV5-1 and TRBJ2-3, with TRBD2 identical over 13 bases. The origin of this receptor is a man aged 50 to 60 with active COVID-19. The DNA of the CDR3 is TGCGCCAGCAGCCTGCAGGGGACTAGCGGGGCAGATACGCAGTATTTT. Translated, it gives CASSLQGTSGADTQYF.